What follows are 28 T cell receptor beta chains derived from one specimen sequenced in a study of shared clonotypes between healthy human individuals. Libraries were prepared by immunoSEQ multiplex PCR; TCRdb keeps only in-frame clonotypes and omits some of them. The sample shows 490,000 or so clones, 79% of them seen only once. The sequenced material came from PBMCs. These receptors originate from a middle-aged woman in good health. Some clones in this sample may be carry-over from other donors' samples.

This clone was picked up a small number of times. The rearrangement uses TRBV7-6 and TRBJ2-3; 13 bases agree with TRBD2. The CDR3 sequence is 21 residues long. The germline gives CDR1 SGHVS, CDR2 FNYEAQ. V shed 5 bases and J 0 bases; nucleotides not matched to a gene: 17. The chain's CDR3 is CASSPIPGLAGTERSTDTQYF. The CDR3 nucleotides read TGTGCCAGCAGCCCAATCCCGGGACTAGCGGGAACCGAACGGAGCACAGATACGCAGTATTTT.

V gene TRBV7-3 combines with J gene TRBJ2-3; 7 bases align to TRBD2. This CDR3 is 16 amino acids long. From germline, CDR1 is SGHTA and CDR2 FQGTGA. Trimming at V came to 5 bases and at J to 4 bases, leaving 12 bases not matched to a gene. This chain's CDR3 is CASSHLAAQSADTQYF. The CDR3 DNA reads as TGTGCCAGCAGCCACCTAGCGGCACAGTCGGCAGATACGCAGTATTTT. The whole variable domain, remainder taken from reference TRBV7-3 and TRBJ2-3, is GAGVSQTPSNKVTEKGKYVELRCDPISGHTALYWYRQSLGQGPEFLIYFQGTGAADDSGLPNDRFFAVRPEGSVSTLKIQRTERGDSAVYLCASSHLAAQSADTQYFGPGTRLTVL.

The chain uses TRBV28 and TRBJ2-7; TRBD1 agrees at 8 bases. V lost 3 bases to trimming and J lost 7 bases; unmatched junction nucleotides: 8. There are 14 residues in the CDR3. CDR1 is MDHEN and CDR2 is SYDVKM in the germline V gene. As DNA, the CDR3 is TGTGCCAGCAGTTTTCCCGGGACAGGTGGTGAGCAGTACTTC. This translates into CASSFPGTGGEQYF.

The rearrangement links TRBV10-2 to TRBJ2-2; 8 bases are a match to TRBD2. Trimming at V came to 6 bases and at J to 3 bases, leaving 9 bases not matched to a gene. The germline V gene encodes CDR1 WSHSY and CDR2 SAAADI. The CDR3 sequence is 16 residues long. DNA for the CDR3: TGCGCCAGCAGACCCTCGGCGGGAGGAGACACCGGGGAGCTGTTTTTT. Its translation is CASRPSAGGDTGELFF.

This chain connects TRBV7-2 to TRBJ2-3; TRBD2 matches 12 bases. CDR3 size: 16 residues. V was pared by 0 bases and J by 8 bases, with 6 bases of the junction left unmatched. Germline assignment: CDR1 SGHTA and CDR2 FQGNSA. The CDR3 coding sequence is TGTGCCAGCAGCTTAGCGCCGACTAGCGGGAGTGGTACGCAGTATTTT. Amino acids: CASSLAPTSGSGTQYF.

The chain couples TRBV2 to TRBJ1-1; tentative D call: TRBD1 (5 bases). V was cut by 3 bases and J by 7 bases, with 15 bases left in between. CDR3 length: 14 residues. Germline V gene data show CDR1 as SNHLY and CDR2 as FYNNEI. This chain's CDR3 is CASSDRVGSIEAFF. CDR3 bases: TGTGCCAGCAGTGACAGGGTTGGGAGCATTGAAGCTTTCTTT.

V usage is TRBV2 and J usage is TRBJ2-5; D tentatively fits TRBD1 or TRBD2 (5 bases each). CDR1 and CDR2 from the germline V gene are SNHLY and FYNNEI. V lost 6 bases, J lost 9 bases, and 20 bases lay in between. This CDR3 is built from 14 residues. Here the CDR3 reads CASSDRSPLGAQYF. CDR3 in DNA: TGTGCCAGCAGCGACCGTTCCCCGCTGGGGGCCCAGTACTTC.

This clone was seen just once. This is likely an artifact of a read error, given a far larger clone one base away. The chain joins TRBV5-1 to TRBJ1-1; weak D call: TRBD1 (5 bases). The germline V gene has CDR1 SGHRS and CDR2 YFSETQ. The CDR3 contains 19 residues. For the CDR3, the DNA is TGCGCCAGCGGCTTCTGGCCGGGAGACTCGACAGATTTGAACACTGAAGCTTTCTTT. Protein: CASGFWPGDSTDLNTEAFF.

This clone was observed at least ten times. This chain connects TRBV4-2 to TRBJ2-3; D unresolved. In germline, CDR1 is LGHNA, CDR2 YNFKEQ. The CDR3 spans 13 residues. V was cut by 0 bases and J by 8 bases, with 9 bases left in between. The CDR3 reads CASSQDWGTTQYF. The CDR3 coding sequence is TGTGCCAGCAGCCAAGATTGGGGAACTACGCAGTATTTT.

The chain couples TRBV5-1 to TRBJ2-2; the D gene could be TRBD1 or TRBD2 (6 bases each). Per germline, CDR1 SGHRS and CDR2 YFSETQ. The CDR3 runs to 16 residues. The V end was cut by 4 bases, the J end by 0 bases, with 13 bases between. The CDR3 loop is CASSPGAYSNTGELFF. In DNA, the CDR3 is TGCGCCAGCAGCCCGGGGGCTTACTCGAACACCGGGGAGCTGTTTTTT.

J is TRBJ2-7 and V is TRBV18; TRBD2 matches at 10 bases. V was pared by 2 bases and J by 2 bases, with 0 bases of the junction left unmatched. The CDR3 consists of 14 residues. Germline V CDR1 and CDR2: KGHSH, LQKENI. The chain's CDR3 is CASSPTSGTYEQYF. The CDR3 DNA reads as TGTGCCAGCTCACCAACTAGCGGGACCTACGAGCAGTACTTC. The full variable domain, completed using reference TRBV18 and TRBJ2-7, is NAGVMQNPRHLVRRRGQEARLRCSPMKGHSHVYWYRQLPEEGLKFMVYLQKENIIDESGMPKERFSAEFPKEGPSILRIQQVVRGDSAAYFCASSPTSGTYEQYFGPGTRLTVT.

The chain uses TRBV2 and TRBJ2-2; the D gene could be TRBD1 or TRBD2 (5 bases each). V lost 8 bases, J lost 0 bases, and 19 bases lay in between. The CDR3 totals 17 residues. Germline CDR1 reads SNHLY; CDR2 reads FYNNEI. CDR3 loop: CASGPGPTFANTGELFF. The CDR3 region has the DNA TGTGCCAGCGGGCCGGGACCGACGTTCGCGAACACCGGGGAGCTGTTTTTT.

This clone was seen a single time. This chain joins TRBV30 and TRBJ2-6; D gene ambiguous. CDR3 size: 15 residues. The germline CDR1 and CDR2 sequences are GTSNPN and SVGIG (reference sequence). V shed 0 bases and J shed 0 bases, with 6 bases lying between them. CDR3 loop: CAWSVAPSGANVLTF. The CDR3, as DNA: TGTGCCTGGAGTGTAGCCCCCTCTGGGGCCAACGTCCTGACTTTC.

The J gene is TRBJ2-7, the V gene TRBV11-2, with D perhaps matching TRBD1 (5 bases). The V and J ends lost 2 bases and 7 bases respectively, with 9 bases between them. This CDR3 comprises 12 residues. Germline CDR1 and CDR2: SGHAT and FQNNGV. The CDR3 DNA sequence: TGTGCCAGCAGCTTATGGGGCAGGGAGCAGTACTTC. This codes for CASSLWGREQYF.

J is TRBJ2-7 and V is TRBV7-6; 8 bases map to TRBD1. Germline values: CDR1 SGHVS, CDR2 FNYEAQ. This CDR3 spans 15 amino acids. The V gene end was trimmed by 1 base and the J gene end by 3 bases; junction bases not matched to a gene: 5. The CDR3 here is CASSLGDRPNYEQYF. The CDR3 coding sequence is TGTGCCAGCAGCTTAGGGGACAGGCCTAACTACGAGCAGTACTTC. Full variable domain (missing parts from reference TRBV7-6 and TRBJ2-7): GAGVSQSPRYKVTKRGQDVALRCDPISGHVSLYWYRQALGQGPEFLTYFNYEAQQDKSGLPNDRFSAERPEGSISTLTIQRTEQRDSAMYRCASSLGDRPNYEQYFGPGTRLTVT.

This clone was detected once. The chain is built from TRBV27 and TRBJ1-2; 8 bases are shared with TRBD1. J lost 4 bases, V lost 6 bases, and 4 bases had no gene match. Germline CDR1 and CDR2: MNHEY and SMNVEV (reference sequence). The length of the CDR3 is 13 residues. The CDR3 sequence: CASSSGGSYGYTF. The CDR3 DNA is TGTGCCAGCAGCTCAGGGGGCTCCTATGGCTACACCTTC.

This chain's CDR3 is CATSRTGLGGYTF. The CDR3 DNA follows: TGTGCCACCAGCAGAACAGGGTTGGGAGGCTACACCTTC. The rearrangement links TRBV15 to TRBJ1-2, with D perhaps TRBD1 (6 bases). Germline values: CDR1 LNHNV, CDR2 YYDKDF (reference sequence). Deletions cut 2 bases from V and 8 bases from J, with 12 bases between. This CDR3 has 13 amino acids.

The V gene is TRBV5-4, the J gene TRBJ2-4; 7 bases line up with TRBD1. This CDR3 has 14 amino acids. V lost 5 bases to trimming and J lost 6 bases; unmatched junction nucleotides: 8. CDR1 is SGHNT, CDR2 YYREEE, per germline (reference sequence). This chain's CDR3 is CASSKPGGGNIQYF. The CDR3 DNA reads TGTGCCAGCAGTAAGCCAGGGGGTGGAAACATTCAGTACTTC.

The V and J genes are TRBV11-2 and TRBJ2-5, with TRBD2 matching 7 bases. Germline lookup yields CDR1 SGHAT and CDR2 FQNNGV. V was pared by 3 bases and J by 5 bases, with 9 bases of the junction left unmatched. This CDR3 is built from 15 residues. CDR3 bases: TGTGCCAGCAGCTTGTTTTATGCGGGAGAGGAGACCCAGTACTTC. Translated, it gives CASSLFYAGEETQYF.

This clone was detected many times. CDR3 coding DNA: TGTGCCAGCGAAGGAGGGGGTGAGGAGCAGTTCTTC. The encoded protein is CASEGGGEEQFF. V is TRBV2 and J is TRBJ2-1; possibly TRBD1 or TRBD2 for D (6 bases each). Germline lookup yields CDR1 SNHLY and CDR2 FYNNEI. V lost 8 bases and J lost 10, with 15 bases in between. This CDR3 contains 12 residues.

Remarks on this clone: At one boundary the junction diverges from the germline segment, which might be a read error. The rearrangement joins TRBV5-1 to TRBJ2-7; possibly TRBD2 for D (6 bases). The germline V gene has CDR1 SGHRS and CDR2 YFSETQ. The CDR3 has 14 residues. CDR3 nucleotides: TGCGCCAGCACCTTGGTGGAGGGCTCCTACGAGCAGTACTTC. Translating it yields CASTLVEGSYEQYF.

The chain joins TRBV9 to TRBJ2-3, with D possibly TRBD2 on 5 matching bases. Trimming cost V 4 bases and J 8 bases, with 11 bases left between them. The CDR3 has 12 residues. CDR1 SGDLS and CDR2 YYNGEE come from the germline V gene. As DNA, the CDR3 is TGTGCCAGCAGCCCCCGGGGTACTACGCAGTATTTT. Translated: CASSPRGTTQYF.

V gene TRBV4-1 combines with J gene TRBJ1-1; D gene unclear. From germline, CDR1 is MGHRA and CDR2 YSYEKL. V lost 1 base and J 0 bases, leaving 3 bases between the germline ends. The CDR3 runs 13 residues. The chain's CDR3 is CASSQVLNTEAFF. CDR3 nucleotides: TGCGCCAGCAGCCAAGTTCTGAACACTGAAGCTTTCTTT.

The chain uses TRBV9 and TRBJ1-6; D gene ambiguous. CDR1 and CDR2 (germline): SGDLS, YYNGEE. Trimming left V 0 bases short and J 5 bases short, with 6 bases between. The CDR3 has 14 amino acids. As DNA, the CDR3 is TGTGCCAGCAGCGTAGTCGGAAATAATTCACCCCTCCACTTT. As protein: CASSVVGNNSPLHF.

The chain joins TRBV19 to TRBJ2-7; D gene uncertain. In germline, CDR1 is LNHDA, CDR2 SQIVND (reference sequence). The CDR3 contains 14 residues. V was pared by 7 bases and J by 6 bases, with 19 bases between. The CDR3 here is CASKGRNPTGEQYF. CDR3 coding DNA: TGTGCCAGTAAAGGCCGGAACCCGACGGGCGAGCAGTACTTC. The full variable domain, in which reference TRBV19 and TRBJ2-7 provide the parts outside the CDR3, is DGGITQSPKYLFRKEGQNVTLSCEQNLNHDAMYWYRQDPGQGLRLIYYSQIVNDFQKGDIAEGYSVSREKKESFPLTVTSAQKNPTAFYLCASKGRNPTGEQYFGPGTRLTVT.

CDR3 residues: CASSVEPGGELGNTIYF. As DNA, the CDR3 is TGTGCCAGCAGCGTAGAGCCAGGGGGGGAACTTGGAAACACCATATATTTT. J is TRBJ1-3 and V is TRBV9, with TRBD1 identical over 7 bases. The germline V gene encodes CDR1 SGDLS and CDR2 YYNGEE. The length of the CDR3 is 17 residues. Trimming cost V 0 bases and J 3 bases; bases outside gene matches: 9. Looking up the rest from reference TRBV9 and TRBJ1-3 gives the full variable domain: DSGVTQTPKHLITATGQRVTLRCSPRSGDLSVYWYQQSLDQGLQFLIQYYNGEERAKGNILERFSAQQFPDLHSELNLSSLELGDSALYFCASSVEPGGELGNTIYFGEGSWLTVV.

J is TRBJ2-7 and V is TRBV6-5; 7 bases align to TRBD1. The CDR3 is 13 residues long. V trimming: 2 bases; J trimming: 7 bases; junction bases outside the gene matches: 5. The V gene's germline CDR1 is MNHEY and CDR2 SVGAGI. Written as DNA, the CDR3 is TGTGCCAGCAGTTACGTGGGACAGCGGGAGCAGTACTTC. Translation gives CASSYVGQREQYF.

This chain links TRBV6-6 with TRBJ1-2, with 7 positions matching TRBD1. CDR3 length: 16 residues. V dropped 6 bases and J dropped 0; count of bases not matched to a gene: 10. CDR1 and CDR2 from the germline V gene are MNHNY and SVGAGI (reference sequence). The CDR3 protein is CASRRRGINSNYGYTF. Written as DNA, the CDR3 is TGTGCCAGCAGACGCAGGGGGATCAACTCTAACTATGGCTACACCTTC.